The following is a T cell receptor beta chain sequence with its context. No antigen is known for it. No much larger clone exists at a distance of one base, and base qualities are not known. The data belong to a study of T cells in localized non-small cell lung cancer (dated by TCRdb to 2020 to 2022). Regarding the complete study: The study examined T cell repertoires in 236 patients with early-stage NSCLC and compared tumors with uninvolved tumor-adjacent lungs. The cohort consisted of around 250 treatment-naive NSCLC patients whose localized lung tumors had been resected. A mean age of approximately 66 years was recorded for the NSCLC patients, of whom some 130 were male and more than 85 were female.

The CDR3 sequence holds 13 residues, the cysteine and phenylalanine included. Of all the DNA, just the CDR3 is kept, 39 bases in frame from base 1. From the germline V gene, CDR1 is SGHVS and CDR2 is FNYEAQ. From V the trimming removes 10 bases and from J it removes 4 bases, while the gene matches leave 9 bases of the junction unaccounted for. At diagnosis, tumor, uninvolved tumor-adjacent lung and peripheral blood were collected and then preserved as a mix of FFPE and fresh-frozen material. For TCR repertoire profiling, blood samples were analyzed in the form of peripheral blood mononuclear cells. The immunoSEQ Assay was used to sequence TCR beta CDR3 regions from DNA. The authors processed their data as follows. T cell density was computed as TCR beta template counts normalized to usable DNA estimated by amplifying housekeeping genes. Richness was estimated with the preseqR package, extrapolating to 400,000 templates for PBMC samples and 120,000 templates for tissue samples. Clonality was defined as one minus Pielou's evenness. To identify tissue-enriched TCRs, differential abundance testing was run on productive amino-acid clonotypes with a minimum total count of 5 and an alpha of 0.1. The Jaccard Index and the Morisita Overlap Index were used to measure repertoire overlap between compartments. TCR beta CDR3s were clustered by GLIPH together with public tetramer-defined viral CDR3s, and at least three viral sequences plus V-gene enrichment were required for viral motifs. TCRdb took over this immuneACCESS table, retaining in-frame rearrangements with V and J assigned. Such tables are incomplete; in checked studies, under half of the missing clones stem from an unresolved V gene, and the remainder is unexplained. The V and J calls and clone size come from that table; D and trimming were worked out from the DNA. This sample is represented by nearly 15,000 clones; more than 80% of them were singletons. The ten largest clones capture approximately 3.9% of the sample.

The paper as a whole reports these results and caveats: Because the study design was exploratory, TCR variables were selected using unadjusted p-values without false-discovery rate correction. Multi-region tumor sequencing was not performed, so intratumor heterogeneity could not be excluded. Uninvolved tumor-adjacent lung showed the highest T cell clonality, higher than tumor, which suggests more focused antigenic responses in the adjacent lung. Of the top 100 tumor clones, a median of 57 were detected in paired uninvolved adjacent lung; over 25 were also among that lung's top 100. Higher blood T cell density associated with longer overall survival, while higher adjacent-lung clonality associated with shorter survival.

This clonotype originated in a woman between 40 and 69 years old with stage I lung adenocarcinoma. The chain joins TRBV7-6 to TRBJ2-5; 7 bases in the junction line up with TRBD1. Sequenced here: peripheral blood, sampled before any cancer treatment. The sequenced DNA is TGTGCCACCGGGCCGAGGGACAGAGAGACCCAGTACTTC. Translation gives CATGPRDRETQYF.